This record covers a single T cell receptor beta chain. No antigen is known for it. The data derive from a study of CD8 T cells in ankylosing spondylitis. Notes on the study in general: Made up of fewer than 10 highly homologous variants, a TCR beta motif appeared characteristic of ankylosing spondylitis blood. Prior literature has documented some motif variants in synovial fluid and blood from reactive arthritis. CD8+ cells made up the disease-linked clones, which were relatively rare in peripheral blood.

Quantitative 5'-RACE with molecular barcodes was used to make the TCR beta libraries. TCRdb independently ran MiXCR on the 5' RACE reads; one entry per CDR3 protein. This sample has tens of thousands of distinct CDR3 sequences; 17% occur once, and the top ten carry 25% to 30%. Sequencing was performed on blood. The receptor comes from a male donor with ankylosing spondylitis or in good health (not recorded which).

The CDR3: CASSPITGAKNIQYF. The CDR3, as DNA: TGTGCCAGCAGTCCAATAACCGGAGCCAAAAACATTCAGTACTTC. The chain couples TRBV6-6 to TRBJ2-4; D not resolved. Per germline, CDR1 MNHNY and CDR2 SVGAGI (reference sequence). The CDR3 is 15 residues long. V lost 5 bases and J 0 bases, leaving 11 bases between the germline ends.